Each of the 17 T cell receptor beta chains below was sequenced from the same sample in a study of T cells in Graves' hyperthyroidism and ophthalmopathy. RNA transcripts provided the source from which TCR beta CDR3 regions were amplified. Researchers ran a first-round RT-PCR on the TCR CDR3 using the HTBI primer set. One entry per CDR3 protein results from TCRdb running MiXCR on the multiplex PCR reads. Of about 690,000 distinct CDR3 sequences in the sample, 17% were seen once. Sequencing input: blood. The receptors shown here come from a man in his forties or fifties with Graves' hyperthyroidism.

This clonotype has only a few counts. This chain connects TRBV28 to TRBJ2-5; 8 nucleotides match TRBD1. Germline loops: CDR1 MDHEN, CDR2 SYDVKM. This CDR3 has 16 residues. Germline trimming cut 4 bases from V and 2 bases from J; bases unmatched to any gene: 9. CDR3 coding DNA: TGTGCCAGCAGTTCATACAGGGGGAAGGTGCAAGAGACCCAGTACTTC. Its protein is CASSSYRGKVQETQYF.

Here the CDR3 DNA reads TGCAGCGTTGAAGATCCGAGACAGGCTCCAGATACGCAGTATTTT. Its translation is CSVEDPRQAPDTQYF. The chain joins TRBV29-1 to TRBJ2-3; possible D gene TRBD1, 6 bases. This CDR3 spans 15 amino acids. V lost 0 bases to trimming and J lost 4 bases, with 14 bases between them. Germline CDR1 reads SQVTM; CDR2 reads ANQGSEA.

This clonotype was seen at least ten times. The chain uses TRBV12-3 or TRBV12-4 and TRBJ2-2; D is undetermined. V was clipped by 10 bases and J by 3 bases, with 3 bases between them. The CDR3 has 10 amino acids. CDR3 amino acids: CAIDTGELFF. The DNA for the CDR3 is TGTGCCATCGACACCGGGGAGCTGTTTTTT.

The rearrangement joins TRBV20-1 to TRBJ2-5; 9 nucleotides match TRBD2. Looked up from germline, CDR1 is DFQATT and CDR2 is SNEGSKA (reference sequence). There are 17 residues in the CDR3. Unmatched junction bases numbered 12, after V lost 4 bases and J lost 0 bases. As DNA, the CDR3 is TGCAGTGCTACCCCCGGTCGACTAGCGGTTTACCAAGAGACCCAGTACTTC. Translating it yields CSATPGRLAVYQETQYF.

This rearrangement joins TRBV20-1 to TRBJ2-3; tentatively, D is TRBD1 or TRBD2 (5 bases each). Germline-derived CDR1 and CDR2 are DFQATT and SNEGSKA (reference sequence). Trimming shortened V by 2 bases and J by 6 bases, and 6 bases separated the two germline ends. The CDR3 runs 11 residues. The CDR3 region has the DNA TGCAGTGCTAGATGGGGGGATACGCAGTATTTT. Translated: CSARWGDTQYF.

This chain uses TRBV30 with TRBJ2-5, with 7 bases identical to TRBD1. The V gene's germline CDR1 is GTSNPN and CDR2 SVGIG (reference sequence). Trimming removed 1 base from V and 7 bases from J; junction bases left unmatched: 9. This CDR3 spans 14 amino acids. Here the CDR3 reads CAWSGTGGGVTQYF. In DNA form, the CDR3 reads TGTGCCTGGAGTGGGACAGGAGGCGGAGTGACCCAGTACTTC.

This clonotype appeared many times. The CDR3 region is CSARKRSAYQPHQPQHF. In DNA, the CDR3 is TGCAGTGCTAGAAAAAGATCGGCCTATCAACCTCATCAGCCCCAGCATTTT. The rearrangement uses TRBV20-1 and TRBJ1-5; D is ambiguous. CDR1 DFQATT and CDR2 SNEGSKA come from the germline V gene (reference sequence). V was cut by 2 bases and J by 5 bases, with 22 bases left in between. CDR3 length: 17 residues.

This clonotype occurred once. The chain carries TRBV10-3 and TRBJ1-1; D gene uncertain. Germline CDR1 is ENHRY and CDR2 is SYGVKD. The CDR3 has 15 residues. V lost 5 bases and J lost 0, with 13 bases in between. The CDR3 DNA reads TGTGCCATCAGTCAGAGTCTAGTTCTGAACACTGAAGCTTTCTTT. Its translation is CAISQSLVLNTEAFF.

Turning to this clonotype: A read error is possible here, since a much larger clone lies one base away. This chain uses TRBV30 with TRBJ2-7; 11 nucleotides match TRBD2. With V trimmed by 4 bases and J by 9 bases, 14 bases remained unmatched. The CDR3 length is 15 residues. Germline V lookup: CDR1 GTSNPN, CDR2 SVGIG (reference sequence). For the CDR3, the DNA is TGTGCCTGGAACCCGGGACTAGCGGCCCTCTTTGGGCAGTACTTC. This sequence encodes CAWNPGLAALFGQYF. The entire variable domain, with the rest obtained from reference TRBV30 and TRBJ2-7, is as follows: SQTIHQWPATLVQPVGSPLSLECTVEGTSNPNLYWYRQAAGRGLQLLFYSVGIGQISSEVPQNLSASRPQDRQFILSSKKLLLSDSGFYLCAWNPGLAALFGQYFGPGTRLTVT.

This chain uses TRBV24-1 with TRBJ1-5; no definite D call. CDR1 is KGHDR and CDR2 is SFDVKD in the germline V gene. The CDR3 contains 13 residues. Trimming left V 9 bases short and J 0 bases short, with 8 bases between. The CDR3 sequence: CATGRNSNQPQHF. The CDR3 nucleotides read TGTGCCACCGGACGGAATAGCAATCAGCCCCAGCATTTT.

This clonotype came up a few times. Mismatch with germline at one junction end may stem from a read error. This chain joins TRBV27 and TRBJ2-2; possibly TRBD2 for D (7 bases). Germline V lookup: CDR1 MNHEY, CDR2 SMNVEV (reference sequence). This CDR3 has 15 residues. The CDR3 here is CTSSFVGGGSGELFF. The CDR3, as DNA: TGTACCAGCAGTTTTGTAGGGGGGGGATCCGGGGAGCTGTTTTTT.

This chain uses TRBV29-1 with TRBJ1-1; 9 positions match TRBD1. Germline CDR1 is SQVTM and CDR2 is ANQGSEA. Unmatched junction bases numbered 20, after V lost 3 bases and J lost 3 bases. The CDR3 runs to 19 residues. The CDR3 nucleotides read TGCAGCGTTGAGCGCCCCCGGGGAGGACAGGGGAGATGGTACACTGAAGCTTTCTTT. Translating gives CSVERPRGGQGRWYTEAFF.

This clonotype was counted ten times or more. The chain recombines TRBV2 with TRBJ2-7, with 7 bases aligning to TRBD1. Germline values: CDR1 SNHLY, CDR2 FYNNEI. This CDR3 comprises 20 residues. J was trimmed by 6 bases and V by 6 bases; bases with no gene match: 29. CDR3 sequence reads: CASSDKDRDLRATTLCEQYF. DNA of the CDR3: TGTGCCAGCAGCGACAAAGACAGGGATCTCCGGGCGACTACACTCTGCGAGCAGTACTTC. Using reference TRBV2 and TRBJ2-7 for the parts outside the CDR3, the full variable domain is EPEVTQTPSHQVTQMGQEVILRCVPISNHLYFYWYRQILGQKVEFLVSFYNNEISEKSEIFDDQFSVERPDGSNFTLKIRSTKLEDSAMYFCASSDKDRDLRATTLCEQYFGPGTRLTVT.

This clonotype was seen ten or more times. V and J are TRBV10-3 and TRBJ1-1; D not certain. Trimming pared 2 bases from V and 5 bases from J, leaving 15 bases between. The CDR3 is 15 amino acids. Germline V lookup: CDR1 ENHRY, CDR2 SYGVKD. The CDR3 spells CAISEGIQGGTEAFF. CDR3 sequence (DNA): TGTGCCATCAGTGAGGGGATCCAAGGTGGGACTGAAGCTTTCTTT.

This clonotype has just a few counts. V usage is TRBV27 and J usage is TRBJ2-7, with 7 bases lining up with TRBD2. The V segment lost 2 bases and the J segment 6 bases; nucleotides outside the gene matches: 7. The CDR3 extends over 14 amino acids. The germline gives CDR1 MNHEY, CDR2 SMNVEV (reference sequence). The CDR3 bases are TGTGCCAGCAGTTTAGATTTGGGAGGGGCCGAGCAGTACTTC. Translation: CASSLDLGGAEQYF.

This clonotype was picked up many times. The chain employs TRBV7-9 and TRBJ2-1; weak D call: TRBD2 (6 bases). Germline V lookup: CDR1 SEHNR, CDR2 FQNEAQ (reference sequence). V lost 3 bases to trimming and J lost 4 bases, with 10 bases between them. The CDR3 covers 14 residues. This chain's CDR3 is CASSFEGGYNEQFF. DNA for the CDR3: TGTGCCAGCAGCTTCGAAGGAGGGTACAATGAGCAGTTCTTC.

The genes are TRBV20-1 and TRBJ2-3, with TRBD2 identical over 13 bases. This CDR3 has 16 amino acids. CDR1 DFQATT and CDR2 SNEGSKA come from the germline V gene (reference sequence). V shed 3 bases, J shed 0 bases, and the junction held 3 bases outside the gene matches. CDR3 in amino acids: CSASLGLAGSTDTQYF. The DNA for the CDR3 is TGCAGTGCTAGTCTGGGACTAGCGGGAAGCACAGATACGCAGTATTTT.